Below are 30 T cell receptor beta chains sequenced from a single sample in a study of PD-1 blockade in classical Hodgkin lymphoma (dated by TCRdb to 2020 to 2021). Library creation used the immunoSEQ multiplex PCR assay. TCRdb carries this immuneACCESS record with in-frame sequences only. Its versions omit some clonotypes, under half of them owing to an unresolved V gene in the studies checked, with the rest unexplained. The sample contains about 97,000 clones, 75% to 90% of them found a single time. The top ten constitute 10% to 15% of the sample. The sample's time point label, in plain terms: cycle 1 day 1 (C1D1), immediately before nivolumab initiation. Every trial patient had relapsed following autologous stem cell transplantation, and prior brentuximab vedotin exposure was what differed among cohorts A, B and C. The sequences come from peripheral blood mononuclear cells (PBMCs), collected at baseline. The receptors were sampled from a human donor with classical Hodgkin lymphoma.

The chain combines TRBV7-2 with TRBJ2-7; D is undetermined. Germline V gene data show CDR1 as SGHTA and CDR2 as FQGNSA. The CDR3 has 11 residues. V lost 5 bases to trimming and J lost 11 bases, with 13 bases between them. DNA of the CDR3: TGTGCCAGCAGCATCCAAAACCGGGAGTACTTC. Its protein is CASSIQNREYF.

The rearrangement joins TRBV14 to TRBJ1-1; D is unclear. From germline, CDR1 is SGHDN and CDR2 FVKESK. The V end lost 0 bases, the J end lost 1 base, and 9 bases lay between the germline ends. This CDR3 spans 15 amino acids. In nucleotides, the CDR3 is TGTGCCAGCAGCCAAGAGTTAACCGCGAACACTGAAGCTTTCTTT. It yields the protein CASSQELTANTEAFF. The full variable domain, rest sourced from reference TRBV14 and TRBJ1-1, is EAGVTQFPSHSVIEKGQTVTLRCDPISGHDNLYWYRRVMGKEIKFLLHFVKESKQDESGMPNNRFLAERTGGTYSTLKVQPAELEDSGVYFCASSQELTANTEAFFGQGTRLTVV.

In DNA, the CDR3 is TGTGCCAGCAGCTTGGTAGGTGGGAGCGCCTACAATGAGCAGTTCTTC. Its protein is CASSLVGGSAYNEQFF. The chain joins TRBV5-5 to TRBJ2-1, with D perhaps TRBD2 (5 bases). The germline V gene encodes CDR1 SGHKS and CDR2 YYEKEE (reference sequence). The CDR3 consists of 16 residues. The ends were cut back, 0 bases at V and 2 bases at J, with 12 bases in the middle.

V usage is TRBV5-1 and J usage is TRBJ2-1, with D perhaps TRBD2 (5 bases). Germline CDR1 is SGHRS and CDR2 is YFSETQ. Trimming shortened V by 6 bases and J by 8 bases, and 18 bases separated the two germline ends. The CDR3 contains 14 residues. The CDR3 DNA is TGCGCCAGCACCCTTTCGGGGTACAGCGATGAGCAGTTCTTC. It encodes CASTLSGYSDEQFF. Full variable domain (remainder filled in from reference TRBV5-1 and TRBJ2-1): KAGVTQTPRYLIKTRGQQVTLSCSPISGHRSVSWYQQTPGQGLQFLFEYFSETQRNKGNFPGRFSGRQFSNSRSEMNVSTLELGDSALYLCASTLSGYSDEQFFGPGTRLTVL.

A few counts support this clone. This chain links TRBV19 with TRBJ2-7; no clear D. Germline V gives CDR1 LNHDA, CDR2 SQIVND (reference sequence). Trimming shortened V by 3 bases and J by 4 bases, and 16 bases separated the two germline ends. This CDR3 is 15 amino acids long. In DNA form, the CDR3 reads TGTGCCAGTAGTATTTCGAGCCTGGCACTTTACGAGCAGTACTTC. Encoded protein: CASSISSLALYEQYF. The full variable domain, rest sourced from reference TRBV19 and TRBJ2-7, is DGGITQSPKYLFRKEGQNVTLSCEQNLNHDAMYWYRQDPGQGLRLIYYSQIVNDFQKGDIAEGYSVSREKKESFPLTVTSAQKNPTAFYLCASSISSLALYEQYFGPGTRLTVT.

The rearrangement joins TRBV5-1 to TRBJ2-3; the D gene could be TRBD1 or TRBD2 (5 bases each). Germline CDR1 SGHRS, CDR2 YFSETQ. The V end was cut by 10 bases, the J end by 1 base, with 16 bases between. The CDR3 is 14 amino acids. The CDR3 region has the DNA TGCGCCTCCTCCCGGGGCGCGGGCACAGATACGCAGTATTTT. Translation gives CASSRGAGTDTQYF. The whole variable domain, remainder taken from reference TRBV5-1 and TRBJ2-3, is KAGVTQTPRYLIKTRGQQVTLSCSPISGHRSVSWYQQTPGQGLQFLFEYFSETQRNKGNFPGRFSGRQFSNSRSEMNVSTLELGDSALYLCASSRGAGTDTQYFGPGTRLTVL.

This chain connects TRBV18 to TRBJ2-1; weak D call: TRBD2 (6 bases). CDR3 length: 15 amino acids. Germline CDR1 KGHSH, CDR2 LQKENI. Trimming left V 2 bases short and J 7 bases short, with 15 bases between. As DNA, the CDR3 is TGTGCCAGCTCACCAGGCCGGGGGACGGAGAATGAGCAGTTCTTC. Translating it yields CASSPGRGTENEQFF.

This rearrangement joins TRBV30 to TRBJ2-2; the match to TRBD1 covers 8 bases. The V gene end was trimmed by 4 bases and the J gene end by 6 bases; junction bases not matched to a gene: 7. In germline, CDR1 is GTSNPN, CDR2 SVGIG (reference sequence). CDR3 length: 14 residues. For the CDR3, the DNA is TGTGCCTGGACCGACAGGGGTAGACCCGGGGAGCTGTTTTTT. It encodes CAWTDRGRPGELFF. Drawing the rest from reference TRBV30 and TRBJ2-2, the complete variable domain is SQTIHQWPATLVQPVGSPLSLECTVEGTSNPNLYWYRQAAGRGLQLLFYSVGIGQISSEVPQNLSASRPQDRQFILSSKKLLLSDSGFYLCAWTDRGRPGELFFGEGSRLTVL.

The V and J genes are TRBV7-8 and TRBJ2-5; the match to TRBD2 covers 7 bases. The CDR3 consists of 16 residues. From germline, CDR1 is SGHVS and CDR2 FQNEAQ. J was trimmed by 4 bases and V by 2 bases; bases with no gene match: 10. Here the CDR3 DNA reads TGTGCCAGCAGCTTAACCTTCAGCGGGGAGCTAGAGACCCAGTACTTC. This translates into CASSLTFSGELETQYF.

The DNA for the CDR3 is TGTGCCAGCAGCAAGGGCCCACCGGGACTAGCGGGAGACGAGCAGTACTTC. Protein: CASSKGPPGLAGDEQYF. The V gene is TRBV7-2, the J gene TRBJ2-7, with TRBD2 matching over 14 bases. V was pared by 5 bases and J by 5 bases, with 11 bases of the junction left unmatched. The CDR3 length is 17 residues. Germline CDR1 and CDR2: SGHTA and FQGNSA.

The J gene is TRBJ2-2, the V gene TRBV28, with a weak D call TRBD1 (6 bases). V was trimmed by 3 bases and J by 5 bases, leaving 7 bases between them. CDR3 length: 13 amino acids. The germline CDR1 and CDR2 sequences are MDHEN and SYDVKM. CDR3 nucleotides: TGTGCCAGCAGTTTCGGACAGACCGGGGAGCTGTTTTTT. Its translation: CASSFGQTGELFF.

The chain links TRBV29-1 to TRBJ2-1; tentatively, D is TRBD2 (6 bases). The V gene lost 7 bases and the J gene lost 2 bases, with 9 bases spanning the gap. The CDR3 runs to 12 residues. CDR1 SQVTM and CDR2 ANQGSEA come from the germline V gene. CDR3: CSGRLAYNEQFF. The CDR3 coding sequence is TGCAGCGGGCGACTAGCCTACAATGAGCAGTTCTTC.

The chain combines TRBV18 with TRBJ2-6, with 8 bases identical to TRBD1. The ends lost 3 bases at V and 4 bases at J; junction bases unmatched: 8. The CDR3 spans 17 residues. Germline V gives CDR1 KGHSH, CDR2 LQKENI. CDR3: CASSPQQTGVGANVLTF. The CDR3 DNA follows: TGTGCCAGCTCACCGCAGCAGACAGGGGTCGGGGCCAACGTCCTGACTTTC.

A single count supports this clone. The chain couples TRBV4-1 to TRBJ1-2, with a tentative D call TRBD1 (5 bases). This CDR3 region has 16 residues. Germline V gives CDR1 MGHRA, CDR2 YSYEKL. V lost 1 base and J lost 5, with 17 bases in between. DNA for the CDR3: TGCGCCAGCAGCCAAGTATTCAGTGGGGCGGGATATGGCTACACCTTC. Protein product: CASSQVFSGAGYGYTF.

The chain joins TRBV10-3 to TRBJ2-2; 7 bases are shared with TRBD2. CDR3 length: 15 residues. Per the germline V gene, CDR1 is ENHRY and CDR2 is SYGVKD. Trimming took 3 bases from V and 0 from J; bases not matched to a gene: 1. The CDR3 sequence: CAISDGTTNTGELFF. CDR3 nucleotides: TGTGCCATCAGTGATGGGACTACGAACACCGGGGAGCTGTTTTTT.

The rearrangement joins TRBV7-9 to TRBJ1-1; TRBD1 might be the D (6 bases). V lost 8 bases and J 1 base, leaving 11 bases between the germline ends. Germline V lookup: CDR1 SEHNR, CDR2 FQNEAQ (reference sequence). The CDR3 has 13 amino acids. The CDR3 coding sequence is TGTGCCAGCGGTTTACAGGGGAACACTGAAGCTTTCTTT. Its translation is CASGLQGNTEAFF.

The chain recombines TRBV5-1 with TRBJ2-1; weak D call: TRBD2 (5 bases). Per the germline V gene, CDR1 is SGHRS and CDR2 is YFSETQ. The germline V and J ends were trimmed by 1 base and 0 bases, with 11 bases remaining between them. CDR3 size: 16 residues. The DNA of the CDR3 is TGCGCCAGCAGCTTGCAAACTAGAAGCTCCTACAATGAGCAGTTCTTC. The encoded protein is CASSLQTRSSYNEQFF. The full variable domain, in which reference TRBV5-1 and TRBJ2-1 provide the parts outside the CDR3, is KAGVTQTPRYLIKTRGQQVTLSCSPISGHRSVSWYQQTPGQGLQFLFEYFSETQRNKGNFPGRFSGRQFSNSRSEMNVSTLELGDSALYLCASSLQTRSSYNEQFFGPGTRLTVL.

J is TRBJ1-1 and V is TRBV30, with D possibly TRBD1 on 6 matching bases. Trimming shortened V by 4 bases and J by 13 bases, and 28 bases separated the two germline ends. Per the germline V gene, CDR1 is GTSNPN and CDR2 is SVGIG (reference sequence). CDR3 length: 15 residues. The CDR3 is CAWIVKGDGRARGFF. The CDR3 nucleotides are TGTGCCTGGATTGTAAAGGGGGACGGGCGGGCCAGGGGTTTCTTT. The whole variable domain, remainder taken from reference TRBV30 and TRBJ1-1, is SQTIHQWPATLVQPVGSPLSLECTVEGTSNPNLYWYRQAAGRGLQLLFYSVGIGQISSEVPQNLSASRPQDRQFILSSKKLLLSDSGFYLCAWIVKGDGRARGFFGQGTRLTVV.

This clone was seen just once. The chain links TRBV14 to TRBJ2-1; TRBD1 matches at 8 bases. This CDR3 is built from 16 residues. J gave up 5 bases and V 5 bases, and 11 bases lay outside the gene matches. In germline, CDR1 is SGHDN, CDR2 FVKESK. The CDR3 is CASSVFGAGGHNEQFF. CDR3 sequence (DNA): TGTGCCAGCAGCGTCTTCGGGGCAGGGGGCCACAATGAGCAGTTCTTC.

This chain links TRBV7-2 with TRBJ1-3; tentative D call: TRBD1 (6 bases). V lost 4 bases and J 0 bases, leaving 22 bases between the germline ends. The CDR3 consists of 19 residues. Looked up from germline, CDR1 is SGHTA and CDR2 is FQGNSA. CDR3: CASSSRPGQGPSSGNTIYF. In DNA form, the CDR3 reads TGTGCCAGCAGCTCCCGCCCTGGGCAGGGGCCTTCCTCTGGAAACACCATATATTTT. Full variable domain (rest looked up from reference TRBV7-2 and TRBJ1-3): GAGVSQSPSNKVTEKGKDVELRCDPISGHTALYWYRQSLGQGLEFLIYFQGNSAPDKSGLPSDRFSAERTGGSVSTLTIQRTQQEDSAVYLCASSSRPGQGPSSGNTIYFGEGSWLTVV.

This clone was recorded only once. The chain carries TRBV28 and TRBJ2-7, with 12 positions matching TRBD2. Germline values: CDR1 MDHEN, CDR2 SYDVKM. The ends lost 4 bases at V and 4 bases at J; junction bases unmatched: 8. This CDR3 contains 16 residues. Written as DNA, the CDR3 is TGTGCCAGCAGTTCAAGGACTAGCGGGAATGTTTACGAGCAGTACTTC. Protein: CASSSRTSGNVYEQYF.

This clone has a single count. The chain has TRBV19 and TRBJ1-5; 7 nucleotides line up with TRBD1. Trimming took 7 bases from V and 3 from J; bases not matched to a gene: 6. The CDR3 totals 14 residues. The germline CDR1 and CDR2 sequences are LNHDA and SQIVND (reference sequence). This chain's CDR3 is CASTRTGFNQPQHF. CDR3 nucleotide sequence: TGTGCCAGTACCCGGACAGGCTTCAATCAGCCCCAGCATTTT.

The V gene is TRBV6-6, the J gene TRBJ2-7, with 11 bases lining up with TRBD1. The CDR3 runs to 15 residues. The V gene end was trimmed by 0 bases and the J gene end by 6 bases; junction bases not matched to a gene: 4. The V gene's germline CDR1 is MNHNY and CDR2 SVGAGI (reference sequence). The CDR3 sequence is CASSYSSGTGGEQYF. The CDR3, as DNA: TGTGCCAGCAGTTACTCGTCCGGGACAGGGGGCGAGCAGTACTTC.

The chain recombines TRBV5-4 with TRBJ2-2, with D possibly being TRBD1 (7 bases). CDR1 is SGHNT and CDR2 is YYREEE in the germline V gene (reference sequence). V lost 2 bases and J lost 2, with 13 bases in between. The CDR3 is 16 amino acids. CDR3 nucleotides: TGTGCCAGCAGCTTAGGGGGCGCGGGAAACACCGGGGAGCTGTTTTTT. Translating gives CASSLGGAGNTGELFF. Variable domain in full (rest from reference TRBV5-4 and TRBJ2-2): ETGVTQSPTHLIKTRGQQVTLRCSSQSGHNTVSWYQQALGQGPQFIFQYYREEENGRGNFPPRFSGLQFPNYSSELNVNALELDDSALYLCASSLGGAGNTGELFFGEGSRLTVL.

This chain uses TRBV7-3 with TRBJ1-2; D unclear. CDR3 length equals 15 residues. Between the trimmed V and J ends, which lost 8 bases and 2 bases, there was a span of 18 bases. Germline lookup yields CDR1 SGHTA and CDR2 FQGTGA. Here the CDR3 DNA reads TGTGCCAGCCTCACAAGGGCAGAAGTCAACTATGGCTACACCTTC. It is translated as CASLTRAEVNYGYTF.

This clone was seen only once. V and J are TRBV7-6 and TRBJ2-6; D call uncertain. The ends were cut back, 8 bases at V and 3 bases at J, with 11 bases in the middle. The V gene's germline CDR1 is SGHVS and CDR2 FNYEAQ. The length of the CDR3 is 14 residues. The CDR3 DNA is TGTGCCAGCTCCCCTGGGGATGGGGCCAACGTCCTGACTTTC. This translates into CASSPGDGANVLTF.

This clone turned up a few times. CDR3 DNA: TGTGCCTGGAGTTTGGCAGCTAACTATGGCTACACCTTC. Its translation: CAWSLAANYGYTF. The J gene is TRBJ1-2, the V gene TRBV30; D unresolved. Trimming left V 2 bases short and J 0 bases short, with 7 bases between. The length of the CDR3 is 13 residues. The V gene's germline CDR1 is GTSNPN and CDR2 SVGIG (reference sequence).

The J gene is TRBJ1-1, the V gene TRBV6-6; maybe TRBD1 (6 bases). Trimming removed 5 bases from V and 8 bases from J, with 12 bases in between. Germline CDR1 is MNHNY and CDR2 is SVGAGI (reference sequence). This CDR3 contains 12 residues. CDR3 in DNA: TGTGCCAGCAGTGCCATGGACAGAGAAGCTTTCTTT. Translating gives CASSAMDREAFF.

This sequence joins TRBV18 and TRBJ2-7; 7 nucleotides match TRBD2. Per the germline V gene, CDR1 is KGHSH and CDR2 is LQKENI. With V trimmed by 2 bases and J by 6 bases, 7 bases remained unmatched. The CDR3 extends over 14 amino acids. Written as DNA, the CDR3 is TGTGCCAGCTCACCAACAACTTCGGGGGGCGAGCAGTACTTC. Encoded protein: CASSPTTSGGEQYF.

V is TRBV7-6 and J is TRBJ2-2, with a weak D call TRBD2 (6 bases). This CDR3 has 16 amino acids. V shed 1 base and J shed 3 bases, with 12 bases lying between them. Germline CDR1 SGHVS, CDR2 FNYEAQ. The CDR3 loop is CASSLEAGSDTGELFF. The CDR3 DNA reads as TGTGCCAGCAGCTTAGAGGCGGGGAGCGACACCGGGGAGCTGTTTTTT.